What follows describes a single TCR beta chain. One entry per CDR3 protein results from TCRdb running MiXCR on the 5' RACE reads. The table records some 160,000 distinct CDR3 sequences, roughly 28% of them present only once. The sample comes from a study of T-cell memory formation after mild COVID-19. V was cut by 3 bases and J by 5 bases, with 4 bases left in between. Germline CDR1 is WSHSY and CDR2 is SAAADI. The CDR3 is 11 residues long. Specimen: PBMCs or a T cell subset sorted from them (not recorded which). This sequence joins TRBV10-2 and TRBJ2-5; D unclear. This receptor was obtained from an adult woman who had mild COVID-19 (a few samples of this study predate the infection). Cell type and time point are not known. The CDR3 coding sequence is TGCGCCAGCAGTGAAAGGGAGACCCAGTACTTC. Translated: CASSERETQYF.